The 21 T cell receptor beta chains below all came from one sample that was sequenced in a study of blood T cell repertoires in COVID-19. This table comes from immunoSEQ multiplex PCR, and its TCRdb copy is limited to in-frame clones, with some not included. The table has 90,000 to 110,000 clones, around 84% seen once. The source material was peripheral blood. The origin of the receptors is a woman over 75 with acute or convalescent COVID-19.

As DNA, the CDR3 is TGTGCCAGCAGAGGACTAGCGGGAAACAATGAGCAGTTCTTC. This gives the protein CASRGLAGNNEQFF. The V call is TRBV6-5, the J call TRBJ2-1, with 12 positions matching TRBD2. The CDR3 consists of 14 residues. V shed 6 bases and J 5 bases; nucleotides not matched to a gene: 2. Looked up from germline, CDR1 is MNHEY and CDR2 is SVGAGI.

This chain links TRBV2 with TRBJ1-2, with TRBD1 matching over 7 bases. The germline gives CDR1 SNHLY, CDR2 FYNNEI. The CDR3 has 12 amino acids. V lost 6 bases, J lost 6 bases, and 4 bases stayed unmatched. The CDR3 here is CASSETGHGYTF. Here the CDR3 DNA reads TGTGCCAGCAGCGAGACAGGGCATGGCTACACCTTC.

The rearrangement links TRBV28 to TRBJ1-5; no reliable D call. The V end lost 6 bases, the J end lost 6 bases, and 18 bases lay between the germline ends. Germline V CDR1 and CDR2: MDHEN, SYDVKM. The CDR3 has 15 amino acids. For the CDR3, the DNA is TGTGCCAGCAGATCACCGGCTGGTACGGGTCAGCCCCAGCATTTT. Amino acids: CASRSPAGTGQPQHF.

The gene calls are TRBV6-2 or TRBV6-3 and TRBJ2-7, with TRBD1 matching over 9 bases. Germline V gene lookup returns CDR1 MNHEY and CDR2 SVGEGT. There are 17 residues in the CDR3. Trimming cost V 5 bases and J 2 bases; bases outside gene matches: 13. The CDR3 loop is CASSVQGTGTGTYEQYV. In nucleotides, the CDR3 is TGTGCCAGCAGTGTCCAGGGGACCGGGACAGGGACCTACGAGCAGTACGTC.

This chain connects TRBV11-3 to TRBJ2-1; 13 bases match TRBD2. Trimming at V came to 4 bases and at J to 10 bases, leaving 10 bases not matched to a gene. The CDR3 spans 16 residues. The V gene's germline CDR1 is SGHNT and CDR2 YENEEA. The CDR3, as DNA: TGTGCCAGCAGCTCGTCGGGACTAGCGGGAAAGGGGGAGCAGTTCTTC. This codes for CASSSSGLAGKGEQFF.

V and J are TRBV2 and TRBJ1-6; unclear D gene. Trimming pared 7 bases from V and 9 bases from J, leaving 16 bases between. Germline values: CDR1 SNHLY, CDR2 FYNNEI. The CDR3 covers 14 residues. CDR3 residues: CASMEDSRVSPLHF. The CDR3 nucleotides are TGTGCCAGCATGGAGGACTCTCGGGTTTCACCCCTCCACTTT.

This clone was counted only a few times. The chain is built from TRBV27 and TRBJ2-7; 9 bases match TRBD2. The germline CDR1 and CDR2 sequences are MNHEY and SMNVEV (reference sequence). The J segment lost 0 bases and the V segment lost 10 bases, leaving 7 bases of the junction unmatched. This CDR3 is built from 14 residues. The CDR3 is CATRTSVSSYEQYV. The CDR3 DNA reads as TGTGCCACCAGGACTAGCGTCAGCTCCTACGAGCAGTACGTC.

This rearrangement joins TRBV25-1 to TRBJ1-4, with D possibly matching TRBD1 (6 bases). The length of the CDR3 is 15 residues. Germline V gives CDR1 MGHDK, CDR2 SYGVNS. Deletions cut 2 bases from V and 9 bases from J, with 16 bases between. The CDR3 here is CASSEGGAGGKKLFF. The DNA for the CDR3 is TGTGCCAGCAGTGAAGGGGGCGCCGGGGGGAAAAAACTGTTTTTT.

The chain's CDR3 is CASSASYRGLNSPLHF. Here the CDR3 DNA reads TGTGCCAGCAGCGCCTCCTACAGGGGGCTAAATTCACCCCTCCACTTT. J is TRBJ1-6 and V is TRBV5-5; 9 bases are shared with TRBD1. Germline V CDR1 and CDR2: SGHKS, YYEKEE (reference sequence). J lost 7 bases, V lost 4 bases, and 9 bases had no gene match. The CDR3 is 16 amino acids.

This clone has just one count. This rearrangement joins TRBV19 to TRBJ2-1, with TRBD2 matching 10 bases. CDR3 length: 14 residues. Germline V lookup: CDR1 LNHDA, CDR2 SQIVND (reference sequence). CDR3 amino acids: CATPGTSDHNEQFF. The CDR3 bases are TGTGCAACCCCCGGGACTAGCGACCACAATGAGCAGTTCTTC.

The chain couples TRBV5-1 to TRBJ1-6; 9 bases align to TRBD1. The CDR3 covers 16 residues. Trimming cost V 0 bases and J 8 bases; bases outside gene matches: 6. Germline CDR1 and CDR2: SGHRS and YFSETQ. CDR3 sequence (DNA): TGCGCCAGCAGCTTGGGTCCGGGACAGGGTTATTCACCCCTCCACTTT. Its translation is CASSLGPGQGYSPLHF.

As concerns this clone: The sample contains more than one DNA sequence encoding this CDR3. The chain links TRBV5-1 to TRBJ2-5; a possible D gene is TRBD1 (5 bases). Germline CDR1 reads SGHRS; CDR2 reads YFSETQ. CDR3 length: 13 residues. V lost 0 bases and J 5 bases, leaving 8 bases between the germline ends. The CDR3: CASSLGQGETQYF. The DNA of the CDR3 is TGCGCCAGCAGCTTGGGCCAGGGTGAGACCCAGTACTTC.

V gene TRBV7-2 combines with J gene TRBJ1-4, with 7 bases fitting TRBD1. The CDR3 has 14 amino acids. Germline lookup yields CDR1 SGHTA and CDR2 FQGNSA. Trimming took 1 base from V and 5 from J; bases not matched to a gene: 1. This CDR3 reads CASSLGTGNEKLFF. CDR3 DNA sequence: TGTGCCAGCAGCTTAGGGACAGGAAATGAAAAACTGTTTTTT.

The chain links TRBV18 to TRBJ2-7; D is unresolved. The germline V and J ends were trimmed by 4 bases and 3 bases, with 10 bases remaining between them. The CDR3 loop spans 13 amino acids. The germline gives CDR1 KGHSH, CDR2 LQKENI. CDR3 residues: CASSRTTVYEQYV. CDR3 coding DNA: TGTGCCAGCTCACGCACCACAGTCTACGAGCAGTACGTC.

This clone occurred once. V usage is TRBV2 and J usage is TRBJ2-7, with a weak D call TRBD2 (6 bases). Germline values: CDR1 SNHLY, CDR2 FYNNEI. The V end was cut by 1 base, the J end by 12 bases, with 13 bases between. The CDR3 is 12 residues long. CDR3 residues: CASSEGRGLGYV. CDR3 nucleotide sequence: TGTGCCAGCAGTGAAGGCCGGGGACTGGGGTACGTC.

This chain joins TRBV10-3 and TRBJ2-7; a possible D gene is TRBD2 (6 bases). V was cut by 7 bases and J by 2 bases, with 12 bases left in between. The CDR3 length is 13 residues. Germline V gene lookup returns CDR1 ENHRY and CDR2 SYGVKD. CDR3 in amino acids: CAITPSGPYEQYF. Here the CDR3 DNA reads TGTGCCATCACGCCCAGCGGGCCCTACGAGCAGTACTTC.

J is TRBJ2-7 and V is TRBV10-2; D is possibly TRBD2 (5 bases). Trimming stripped 4 bases from V and 6 bases from J, with 10 bases between. The CDR3 is made up of 12 amino acids. Germline V lookup: CDR1 WSHSY, CDR2 SAAADI. The CDR3 bases are TGCGCCAGCAGTGGAGAGGGAACCGAGCAGTACGTC. Its protein is CASSGEGTEQYV.

The chain uses TRBV6-1 and TRBJ2-5; D is possibly TRBD2 (6 bases). The CDR3 loop spans 11 amino acids. The V end lost 6 bases, the J end lost 8 bases, and 10 bases lay between the germline ends. Germline V gene lookup returns CDR1 MNHNS and CDR2 SASEGT. CDR3 DNA: TGTGCCAGCAGGCGGGCGGGAACCCAGTACTTC. The encoded protein is CASRRAGTQYF.

The chain is built from TRBV19 and TRBJ1-1; D remains ambiguous. Per the germline V gene, CDR1 is LNHDA and CDR2 is SQIVND (reference sequence). Trimming shortened V by 5 bases and J by 0 bases, and 13 bases separated the two germline ends. This CDR3 is built from 15 residues. CDR3 region: CASSPQDSMNTEAFF. The CDR3 nucleotides read TGTGCCAGTAGTCCCCAGGACTCAATGAACACTGAAGCTTTCTTT.

V is TRBV19 and J is TRBJ2-1; possible D gene TRBD1, 5 bases. This CDR3 has 15 amino acids. Trimming stripped 6 bases from V and 3 bases from J, with 15 bases between. Germline V lookup: CDR1 LNHDA, CDR2 SQIVND (reference sequence). CDR3 bases: TGTGCCAGTAGCCGATCCCCGACAGACTACAATGAGCAGTTCTTC. This gives the protein CASSRSPTDYNEQFF.

V and J are TRBV10-3 and TRBJ1-1; D may be TRBD1 (5 bases). CDR1 and CDR2 (germline): ENHRY, SYGVKD. The CDR3 consists of 14 residues. V was cut by 3 bases and J by 0 bases, with 8 bases left in between. Here the CDR3 reads CAISDRQMNTEAFF. The CDR3 DNA reads TGTGCCATCAGTGACAGACAGATGAACACTGAAGCTTTCTTT.